This record looks at one T cell receptor (beta chain) sequence and its context. What it binds is not known. Germline assignment: CDR1 SNHLY and CDR2 FYNNEI. Trimming left V 6 bases short and J 0 bases short, with 6 bases between. The CDR3 runs to 14 residues. This entry is derived from a study of TIL therapy for anti-PD-1-resistant metastatic lung cancer. Study-wide findings and caveats: Infused TIL clonotypes partially replaced the baseline blood repertoire, then decayed over months.

The immunoSEQ assay was v3. The method was immunoSEQ multiplex PCR; TCRdb's version includes in-frame clones alone and lacks a portion of them. The sample has about 44,000 clones; 79% are singletons. Time point given: pre-treatment sample, taken before nivolumab and TIL therapy. The sequence came from a man in his 70s with non-small cell lung cancer. Sequencing was performed on blood, taken at baseline. The chain carries TRBV2 and TRBJ1-6; no clear D gene. This chain's CDR3 is CASRQSSYNSPLHF. The CDR3 region has the DNA TGTGCCAGCAGACAGAGCTCCTATAATTCACCCCTCCACTTT.